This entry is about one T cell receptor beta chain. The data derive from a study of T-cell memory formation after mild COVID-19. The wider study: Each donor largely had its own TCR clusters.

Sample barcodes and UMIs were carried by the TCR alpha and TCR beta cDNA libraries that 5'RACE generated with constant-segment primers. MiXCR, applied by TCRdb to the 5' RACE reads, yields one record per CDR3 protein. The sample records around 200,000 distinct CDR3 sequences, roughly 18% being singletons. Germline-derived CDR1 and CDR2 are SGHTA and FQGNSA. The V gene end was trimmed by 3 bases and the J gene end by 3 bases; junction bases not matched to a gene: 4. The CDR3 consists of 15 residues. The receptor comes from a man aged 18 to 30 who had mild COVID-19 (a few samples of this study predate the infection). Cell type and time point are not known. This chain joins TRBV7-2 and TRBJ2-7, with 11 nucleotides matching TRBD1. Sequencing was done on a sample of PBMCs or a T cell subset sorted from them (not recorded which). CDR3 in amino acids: CASSFTGTGGYEQYV. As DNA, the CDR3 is TGTGCCAGCAGCTTCACCGGGACAGGGGGCTACGAGCAGTACGTC.